The rows below give T cell receptor beta chains drawn from one sample of a study of blood T cell repertoires in COVID-19. The data were produced by immunoSEQ multiplex PCR, yet TCRdb's version contains in-frame clones alone and is incomplete. The data contain 150,000 to 200,000 clones, about 86% of them singletons. The sequencing input was peripheral blood. The origin of the receptors is a woman of 80 years or more in a cohort sampled during active or convalescent COVID-19. The CDR3 runs from the conserved cysteine through the conserved F or W. D genes are given only for firm matches. Some rows mark clone size as missing; the rest say once, few, many or name a class of expanded clone.

d_gene	v_gene	abundance	len	j_gene	CDR3aa	CDR3nt
TRBD2	TRBV27	-	16	TRBJ2-1	CASSISGISSYNEQFF	TGTGCCAGCAGTATTAGCGGGATTAGCTCCTACAATGAGCAGTTCTTC
TRBD1	TRBV10-2	-	16	TRBJ2-1	CASKSVETGVSWEQFF	TGCGCCAGCAAATCGGTGGAGACAGGGGTTTCCTGGGAGCAGTTCTTC
TRBD2	TRBV18	-	14	TRBJ2-1	CASSTGLARNEQFF	TGTGCCAGCTCAACGGGACTAGCACGGAATGAGCAGTTCTTC
-	TRBV6-2/TRBV6-3	-	15	TRBJ2-3	CASSYSGLPTDTQYF	TGTGCCAGCAGTTACTCCGGACTACCCACAGATACGCAGTATTTT
-	TRBV30	-	14	TRBJ1-1	CAWSHLDTSSEAFF	TGTGCCTGGAGTCACCTGGACACCTCATCTGAAGCTTTCTTT
-	TRBV30	-	14	TRBJ1-5	CAWSVQGGNQPQHF	TGTGCCTGGAGTGTACAAGGGGGCAATCAGCCCCAGCATTTT
-	TRBV5-1	-	15	TRBJ1-6	CASSLTTGINSPLHF	TGCGCCAGCAGCTTGACCACAGGGATTAATTCACCCCTCCACTTT
-	TRBV9	-	16	TRBJ2-3	CASSVRRGGLGNTQYF	TGTGCCAGCAGCGTAAGAAGGGGGGGTCTGGGGAATACGCAGTATTTT
-	TRBV19	-	15	TRBJ1-5	CASSMVPGSNQPQHF	TGTGCCAGTAGTATGGTTCCGGGTAGCAATCAGCCCCAGCATTTT
TRBD1	TRBV5-1	once	12	TRBJ1-1	CASSPTGTEAFF	TGCGCCAGCAGCCCGACAGGGACTGAAGCTTTCTTT
-	TRBV12-3/TRBV12-4	-	13	TRBJ1-2	CASSLIREAGYTF	TGTGCCAGCAGTCTTATCAGGGAAGCTGGCTACACCTTC
TRBD2	TRBV6-2/TRBV6-3	-	17	TRBJ2-5	CASSSGTSGGFWETQYF	TGTGCCAGCAGCTCCGGGACTAGCGGGGGGTTTTGGGAGACCCAGTACTTC
TRBD1	TRBV28	-	13	TRBJ1-6	CASVGTGKSPLHF	TGTGCCAGCGTCGGGACAGGGAAATCACCCCTCCACTTT
-	TRBV25-1	-	15	TRBJ1-1	CASSESGTQSGEAFF	TGTGCCAGCAGTGAATCCGGGACACAGTCCGGTGAAGCTTTCTTT
-	TRBV5-6	-	13	TRBJ1-2	CASSDRTGYGYTF	TGTGCCAGCTCAGACAGGACGGGCTATGGCTACACCTTC
-	TRBV2	-	19	TRBJ2-2	CASSDYPPLANLGTGELFF	TGTGCCAGCAGTGATTACCCACCTCTAGCCAACCTGGGCACCGGGGAGCTGTTTTTT
TRBD1	TRBV6-2/TRBV6-3	-	15	TRBJ1-2	CASSYFRTGRYGYTF	TGTGCCAGCAGTTACTTCCGGACAGGTCGCTATGGCTACACCTTC
-	TRBV15	-	13	TRBJ2-1	CATSRRRVGEQFF	TGTGCCACCAGCAGGCGGAGGGTGGGTGAGCAGTTCTTC
TRBD1	TRBV5-1	-	15	TRBJ1-2	CASRDYRGAVYGYTF	TGCGCCAGCAGAGACTACAGGGGTGCGGTCTATGGCTACACCTTC
TRBD1	TRBV10-1	-	15	TRBJ2-4	CATSGGEGAKNIQYF	TGCGCCACCTCAGGGGGCGAGGGGGCCAAAAACATTCAGTACTTC
TRBD2	TRBV27	-	15	TRBJ2-1	CASSVLGLAFHEQFF	TGTGCCAGCAGTGTCTTGGGACTAGCATTCCATGAGCAGTTCTTC
TRBD1	TRBV28	-	15	TRBJ1-2	CASSFRGLNNYGYTF	TGTGCCAGCAGTTTCAGGGGGCTTAATAACTATGGCTACACCTTC
-	TRBV23-1	-	12	TRBJ1-1	CASSHFSTEAFF	TGCGCCAGCAGTCACTTCAGTACTGAAGCTTTCTTT
TRBD1	TRBV13	-	15	TRBJ1-4	CASSLGDRTGEKLFF	TGTGCCAGCAGCTTAGGGGACCGGACAGGCGAAAAACTGTTTTTT
-	TRBV27	-	15	TRBJ1-2	CASSLGTAANYGYTF	TGTGCCAGCAGTTTGGGGACTGCAGCTAACTATGGCTACACCTTC
-	TRBV29-1	-	11	TRBJ2-3	CSVEAGDTQYF	TGCAGCGTTGAAGCGGGAGATACGCAGTATTTT
TRBD2	TRBV10-3	-	16	TRBJ2-1	CAISELGLAGDNEQFF	TGTGCCATCAGTGAGTTAGGACTAGCGGGAGACAATGAGCAGTTCTTC
-	TRBV28	-	17	TRBJ1-6	CASNSPGGSSYNSPLHF	TGTGCCAGCAACTCCCCGGGGGGAAGCTCCTATAATTCACCCCTCCACTTT
TRBD1	TRBV18	-	18	TRBJ1-2	CASSPKTGASIANYGYTF	TGTGCCAGCTCGCCAAAAACAGGGGCAAGCATCGCTAACTATGGCTACACCTTC